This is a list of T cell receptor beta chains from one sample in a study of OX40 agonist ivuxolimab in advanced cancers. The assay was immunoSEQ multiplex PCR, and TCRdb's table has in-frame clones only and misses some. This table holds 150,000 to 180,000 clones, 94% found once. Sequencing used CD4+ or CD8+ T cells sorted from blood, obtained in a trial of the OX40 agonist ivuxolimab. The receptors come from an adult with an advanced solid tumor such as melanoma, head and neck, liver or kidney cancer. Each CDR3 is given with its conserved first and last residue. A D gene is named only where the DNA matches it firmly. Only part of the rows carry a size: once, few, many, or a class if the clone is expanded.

DNA: TGTGCCAGTTCGTGGCCTAGCGGGAACACCGGGGAGCTGTTTTTT
CDR3: CASSWPSGNTGELFF
J: TRBJ2-2
size: NA
length: 15
D: TRBD2
V: TRBV18

DNA: TGTGCCAGCAGCGGTAGCGTTGGCCAGGGAAAACTGTTTTTT
CDR3: CASSGSVGQGKLFF
J: TRBJ1-4
size: NA
length: 14
D: NA
V: TRBV9

DNA: TGTGCCAGCAGTCTGGACATCGGCAATCAGCCCCAGCATTTT
CDR3: CASSLDIGNQPQHF
J: TRBJ1-5
size: NA
length: 14
D: NA
V: TRBV28

DNA: TGTGCCAGCAGTTCCGGACAGGGAGGGAATGAGCAGTTCTTC
CDR3: CASSSGQGGNEQFF
J: TRBJ2-1
size: NA
length: 14
D: NA
V: TRBV7-2

DNA: TGTGCCAGCAGTGAGGGCCAGGGGAGGCAGCCCCAGCATTTT
CDR3: CASSEGQGRQPQHF
J: TRBJ1-5
size: NA
length: 14
D: NA
V: TRBV6-1

DNA: TGTGCCACCGGGGCAGGGTCTTATTCACCCCTCCACTTT
CDR3: CATGAGSYSPLHF
J: TRBJ1-6
size: NA
length: 13
D: NA
V: TRBV27

DNA: TGTGCCAGCACCAGGGGGGGATCTGATTACGAGCAGTACTTC
CDR3: CASTRGGSDYEQYF
J: TRBJ2-7
size: NA
length: 14
D: NA
V: TRBV5-4

DNA: TGTGCCAGCAGCTCGAGGACAGGGGGCATCAGGGGATACAATGAGCAGTTCTTC
CDR3: CASSSRTGGIRGYNEQFF
J: TRBJ2-1
size: NA
length: 18
D: TRBD1
V: TRBV11-2

DNA: TGTGCCAGCAGCTTGGCATCAGGGTGGTACGAGCAGTACTTC
CDR3: CASSLASGWYEQYF
J: TRBJ2-7
size: NA
length: 14
D: NA
V: TRBV5-8

DNA: TGTGCCAGCAGCTTAAGGGCGGGGACTAGCGGGATCAGGGAGACCCAGTACTTC
CDR3: CASSLRAGTSGIRETQYF
J: TRBJ2-5
size: NA
length: 18
D: TRBD2
V: TRBV7-2

DNA: TGCGCCAGCAGCCAAGATTTCCTCGCTGAAGCTTTCTTT
CDR3: CASSQDFLAEAFF
J: TRBJ1-1
size: few
length: 13
D: NA
V: TRBV4-1

DNA: TGTGCCAGCTCACCACCGACAGGGGGTGCAACTAATGAAAAACTGTTTTTT
CDR3: CASSPPTGGATNEKLFF
J: TRBJ1-4
size: NA
length: 17
D: TRBD1
V: TRBV18

DNA: TGTGCCAGCTCAGCCTCCTATCAGGAAGGGTTTGTTGGCTACACCTTC
CDR3: CASSASYQEGFVGYTF
J: TRBJ1-2
size: NA
length: 16
D: NA
V: TRBV18

DNA: TGTGCCAGTACCACCGGACTTTCCTACAATGAGCAGTTCTTC
CDR3: CASTTGLSYNEQFF
J: TRBJ2-1
size: once
length: 14
D: NA
V: TRBV19

DNA: TGTGCCAGCAGTTTAGGGGCGAGCGGGACCTACGAGCAGTACTTC
CDR3: CASSLGASGTYEQYF
J: TRBJ2-7
size: NA
length: 15
D: TRBD2
V: TRBV28

DNA: TGTGCCAGCAGCCTCGCGGGAGGGCCTGGGGAGCAGTACTTC
CDR3: CASSLAGGPGEQYF
J: TRBJ2-7
size: NA
length: 14
D: TRBD2
V: TRBV28

DNA: TGTGCCAGCAGCCCGGGCAGGGTGAACTATGGCTACACCTTC
CDR3: CASSPGRVNYGYTF
J: TRBJ1-2
size: NA
length: 14
D: NA
V: TRBV11-2